Listed below are T cell receptor beta chains from one sample, sequenced in a study of shared clonotypes between healthy human individuals. Generated by immunoSEQ multiplex PCR, the TCRdb table keeps only in-frame clones and is missing some. The data show around 500,000 clones, with 65% to 85% seen just once and approximately 12% held by the top ten. The sample taken for sequencing was PBMCs. The receptors come from a woman aged 40 to 50 in good health. Some clones in this sample may be carry-over from other donors' samples. CDR3s include the opening cysteine and the closing phenylalanine or tryptophan. Fields, in order: V gene, J gene, clone size, D gene, CDR3 length, CDR3 DNA, CDR3 protein. D genes are given only for firm matches. The size field is filled for only some rows; it gives once, few, many or a size class.

V: TRBV15; J: TRBJ2-2; size: NA; D: TRBD2; length: 16; DNA: TGTGCCACCAGCAGAGGAGGCGGGAGGAGGACCGGGGAGCTGTTTTTT; CDR3: CATSRGGGRRTGELFF
V: TRBV7-6; J: TRBJ2-1; size: NA; D: TRBD1; length: 15; DNA: TGTGCCAGCAGCGATGACAGGGGTGGCTACAATGAGCAGTTCTTC; CDR3: CASSDDRGGYNEQFF
V: TRBV7-2; J: TRBJ2-5; size: NA; D: NA; length: 15; DNA: TGTGCCAGCAGCTTAGGGGCGGGAAACCAAGAGACCCAGTACTTC; CDR3: CASSLGAGNQETQYF
V: TRBV7-9; J: TRBJ2-3; size: NA; D: NA; length: 14; DNA: TGTGCCAGCAGCTTAAAGGGTCGGGGGGATACGCAGTATTTT; CDR3: CASSLKGRGDTQYF
V: TRBV5-4; J: TRBJ1-4; size: once; D: NA; length: 14; DNA: TGTGCCAGCAGCTTGGGGGGAAGGGGTGAAAAACTGTTTTTT; CDR3: CASSLGGRGEKLFF
V: TRBV28; J: TRBJ2-7; size: NA; D: NA; length: 14; DNA: TGTGCCAGCAGGACGGGACTGAACAGCTACGAGCAGTACTTC; CDR3: CASRTGLNSYEQYF
V: TRBV27; J: TRBJ1-1; size: NA; D: TRBD1; length: 16; DNA: TGTGCCAGCAGTTTATCACAGGGGGCGCGAAACACTGAAGCTTTCTTT; CDR3: CASSLSQGARNTEAFF
V: TRBV11-2; J: TRBJ2-3; size: NA; D: TRBD2; length: 17; DNA: TGTGCCAGCAGCTTAGTGAGACTAGCGGGAGTCACAGATACGCAGTATTTT; CDR3: CASSLVRLAGVTDTQYF
V: TRBV7-2; J: TRBJ1-4; size: NA; D: NA; length: 16; DNA: TGCGCCAGCAGCCAAGGTCGGGTCGTCACTAATGAAAAACTGTTTTTT; CDR3: CASSQGRVVTNEKLFF
V: TRBV5-6; J: TRBJ1-3; size: NA; D: NA; length: 16; DNA: TGTGCCAGCAGCTTGAAAGGGTCCCGAGGTGGAAACACCATATATTTT; CDR3: CASSLKGSRGGNTIYF
V: TRBV29-1; J: TRBJ2-1; size: NA; D: NA; length: 12; DNA: TGCAGCGTTGTTGGGGGCCCCAATGAGCAGTTCTTC; CDR3: CSVVGGPNEQFF
V: TRBV6-1; J: TRBJ2-1; size: NA; D: NA; length: 11; DNA: TGTGCCAGCCGGGCTTTGAATGAGCAGTTCTTC; CDR3: CASRALNEQFF
V: TRBV5-4; J: TRBJ2-7; size: NA; D: NA; length: 14; DNA: TGTGCCAGCAGCTTGGGTGGAGGGTTCGACGAGCAGTACTTC; CDR3: CASSLGGGFDEQYF
V: TRBV9; J: TRBJ2-7; size: NA; D: TRBD2; length: 14; DNA: TGTGCCAGCAGCGTAGGTGTAGGGAGGGTCGAGCAGTACTTC; CDR3: CASSVGVGRVEQYF
V: TRBV19; J: TRBJ2-3; size: NA; D: NA; length: 14; DNA: TGTGCCAGTAGTACCCGAGACCGCACAGATACGCAGTATTTT; CDR3: CASSTRDRTDTQYF
V: TRBV7-2; J: TRBJ2-1; size: NA; D: TRBD2; length: 12; DNA: TGTGCCAGCAGCTTCCGAGCGGGACGGCAGTTCTTC; CDR3: CASSFRAGRQFF
V: TRBV4-2; J: TRBJ2-2; size: NA; D: TRBD2; length: 16; DNA: TGTGCCAGCAGCCCGCTAGCGGGAGTATCATACGGGGAGCTGTTTTTT; CDR3: CASSPLAGVSYGELFF
V: TRBV14; J: TRBJ2-6; size: NA; D: NA; length: 16; DNA: TGTGCCAGCAGCCAAGATCTGGGGTTTGGGGCCAACGTCCTGACTTTC; CDR3: CASSQDLGFGANVLTF
V: TRBV28; J: TRBJ2-1; size: NA; D: NA; length: 14; DNA: TGTGCCAGCAGCCGGGTCACCCTAACGAATGAGCAGTTCTTC; CDR3: CASSRVTLTNEQFF
V: TRBV7-9; J: TRBJ2-2; size: NA; D: NA; length: 13; DNA: TGTGCCAGCAGCTTTGGTCCGGCCGGGGAGCTGTTTTTT; CDR3: CASSFGPAGELFF
V: TRBV9; J: TRBJ2-3; size: NA; D: TRBD2; length: 15; DNA: TGTGCCAGCAGTCGGGGACTAGCGGACACAGATACGCAGTATTTT; CDR3: CASSRGLADTDTQYF
V: TRBV7-3; J: TRBJ1-1; size: NA; D: TRBD1; length: 15; DNA: TGTGCCAGCAGCTACGACAGGGCACCATCCACTGAAGCTTTCTTT; CDR3: CASSYDRAPSTEAFF